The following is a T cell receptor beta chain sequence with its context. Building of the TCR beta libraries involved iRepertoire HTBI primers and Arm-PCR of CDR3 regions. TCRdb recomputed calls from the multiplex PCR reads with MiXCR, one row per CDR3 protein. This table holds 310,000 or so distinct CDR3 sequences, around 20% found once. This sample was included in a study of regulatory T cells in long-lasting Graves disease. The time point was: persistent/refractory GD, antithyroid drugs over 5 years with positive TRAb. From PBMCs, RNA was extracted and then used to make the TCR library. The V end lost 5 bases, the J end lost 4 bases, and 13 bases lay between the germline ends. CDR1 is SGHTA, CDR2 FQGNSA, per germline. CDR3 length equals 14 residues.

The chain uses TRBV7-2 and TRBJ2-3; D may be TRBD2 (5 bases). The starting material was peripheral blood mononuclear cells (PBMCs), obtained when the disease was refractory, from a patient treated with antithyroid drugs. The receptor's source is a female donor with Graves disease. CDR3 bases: TGTGCCAGCAGCCCCCGGGTGGAGGCAGATACGCAGTATTTT. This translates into CASSPRVEADTQYF.